The 32 T cell receptor beta chains presented below share a single source sample, sequenced in a study of low-dose radiotherapy and immunotherapy resistance in tumors. Time point specified: before trial treatment. A roughly 22-cycle PCR with a constant-region primer and V-primer adapter amplified TCRs. A single record per CDR3 protein comes from TCRdb applying MiXCR to the reads. Of tens of thousands of distinct CDR3 sequences listed, approximately 10% are singletons. Source: PBMCs, taken before treatment. These receptors came from a female donor with ovarian cancer.

J is TRBJ2-1 and V is TRBV29-1, with 8 bases lining up with TRBD2. V lost 5 bases to trimming and J lost 9 bases; unmatched junction nucleotides: 12. This CDR3 is 14 amino acids long. Germline V gene data show CDR1 as SQVTM and CDR2 as ANQGSEA. The CDR3 protein is CSVPVPAGVGEQFF. The CDR3 coding sequence is TGCAGCGTTCCAGTTCCAGCGGGAGTGGGTGAGCAGTTCTTC.

Ten or more counts support this clonotype. The J gene is TRBJ2-3, the V gene TRBV5-1, with D perhaps matching TRBD1 (5 bases). The V and J ends lost 0 bases and 4 bases respectively, with 12 bases between them. CDR1 and CDR2 (germline): SGHRS, YFSETQ. The CDR3 has 15 residues. The chain's CDR3 is CASSLEGLSSDTQYF. CDR3 bases: TGCGCCAGCAGCTTGGAGGGGTTATCATCAGATACGCAGTATTTT.

This clonotype was recorded at least ten times. This chain links TRBV25-1 with TRBJ1-6, with D possibly TRBD1 on 5 matching bases. CDR3 length equals 12 residues. The germline V gene has CDR1 MGHDK and CDR2 SYGVNS. V was trimmed by 6 bases and J by 14 bases, leaving 14 bases between them. The CDR3 nucleotides read TGTGCCAGCAGGGTGGAAGGACAAACCCTCCACTTT. It specifies CASRVEGQTLHF. The variable domain in full, completed from reference TRBV25-1 and TRBJ1-6, reads EADIYQTPRYLVIGTGKKITLECSQTMGHDKMYWYQQDPGMELHLIHYSYGVNSTEKGDLSSESTVSRIRTEHFPLTLESARPSHTSQYLCASRVEGQTLHFGNGTRLTVT.

This clonotype was recorded many times. The rearrangement joins TRBV5-1 to TRBJ1-1; tentatively, D is TRBD1 (5 bases). Germline assignment: CDR1 SGHRS and CDR2 YFSETQ. V lost 1 base, J lost 8 bases, and 15 bases lay in between. There are 14 residues in the CDR3. This CDR3 reads CASSLPTTGQEAFF. DNA for the CDR3: TGCGCCAGCAGCTTGCCGACAACAGGACAAGAAGCTTTCTTT.

The sample holds many counts of this clonotype. The genes are TRBV6-2 or TRBV6-3 and TRBJ1-2, with TRBD1 matching over 8 bases. CDR3 length: 15 amino acids. V lost 0 bases, J lost 7 bases, and 7 bases stayed unmatched. CDR1 is MNHEY, CDR2 SVGEGT, per germline. CDR3 loop: CASSYSPDRAGGYTF. CDR3 sequence (DNA): TGTGCCAGCAGTTACTCTCCGGACAGGGCAGGTGGCTACACCTTC.

This clonotype was recorded many times. The chain links TRBV2 to TRBJ1-1; D unclear. The CDR3 consists of 16 residues. The germline CDR1 and CDR2 sequences are SNHLY and FYNNEI. V lost 1 base, J lost 1 base, and 13 bases lay in between. CDR3 nucleotide sequence: TGTGCCAGCAGTGAAGAGAGGGAACCCACGAACACTGAAGCTTTCTTT. It specifies CASSEEREPTNTEAFF.

This clonotype was seen repeatedly, ten times or more. The chain is built from TRBV3-1 and TRBJ1-4, with D perhaps TRBD1 (5 bases). Germline-derived CDR1 and CDR2 are LGHDT and YNNKEL (reference sequence). The V end lost 2 bases, the J end lost 3 bases, and 16 bases lay between the germline ends. CDR3 length equals 17 residues. The chain's CDR3 is CASSQWGDDGPNEKLFF. CDR3 sequence (DNA): TGTGCCAGCAGCCAATGGGGGGACGACGGACCTAATGAAAAACTGTTTTTT.

In its sample, this clonotype was seen many times. The genes are TRBV6-2 or TRBV6-3 and TRBJ2-1; tentative D call: TRBD2 (7 bases). Trimming took 10 bases from V and 4 from J, leaving 14 bases between them. This CDR3 contains 13 residues. CDR1 is MNHEY, CDR2 SVGEGT, per germline. The CDR3 DNA reads TGTGCCATCGGGGGCGGGGGATACAATGAGCAGTTCTTC. Translated: CAIGGGGYNEQFF.

This clonotype was detected ten times or more. The J gene is TRBJ2-1, the V gene TRBV5-1; D is perhaps TRBD2 (7 bases). Deletions cut 3 bases from V and 7 bases from J, with 11 bases between. This CDR3 has 13 amino acids. Per the germline V gene, CDR1 is SGHRS and CDR2 is YFSETQ. The CDR3 DNA sequence: TGCGCCAGCAGCTCCGAGGGGGGGAATGAGCAGTTCTTC. This sequence encodes CASSSEGGNEQFF.

This clonotype was counted between two and nine times. V is TRBV18 and J is TRBJ2-7; D is uncertain. CDR1 is KGHSH and CDR2 is LQKENI in the germline V gene. Trimming took 2 bases from V and 0 from J, leaving 5 bases between them. This CDR3 is built from 13 residues. The CDR3 DNA sequence: TGTGCCAGCTCACCAGGCAGCTCCTACGAGCAGTACTTC. Its translation: CASSPGSSYEQYF.

This clonotype appeared many times. V gene TRBV30 combines with J gene TRBJ1-1; D ambiguous. The germline CDR1 and CDR2 sequences are GTSNPN and SVGIG (reference sequence). The CDR3 is 12 residues long. The CDR3, as DNA: TGTGCGCATGGGCGTGGGAACACTGAAGCTTTCTTT. This sequence encodes CAHGRGNTEAFF.

The chain has TRBV29-1 and TRBJ1-1, with 8 bases aligning to TRBD1. CDR3 length equals 13 residues. Losses at the gene ends were 8 bases for V and 5 bases for J; bases not matched to a gene: 10. The germline CDR1 and CDR2 sequences are SQVTM and ANQGSEA. The CDR3 nucleotides read TGCAGCCCGAGACAGGGGATTGTGACTGAAGCTTTCTTT. Its protein is CSPRQGIVTEAFF. Variable domain in full (rest from reference TRBV29-1 and TRBJ1-1): SAVISQKPSRDICQRGTSLTIQCQVDSQVTMMFWYRQQPGQSLTLIATANQGSEATYESGFVIDKFPISRPNLTFSTLTVSNMSPEDSSIYLCSPRQGIVTEAFFGQGTRLTVV.

This clonotype came up many times. V gene TRBV5-1 combines with J gene TRBJ2-1; no firm D call. CDR3 length: 13 residues. Germline V gene sequence: CDR1 SGHRS, CDR2 YFSETQ. Trimming cost V 3 bases and J 9 bases, with 13 bases left between them. For the CDR3, the DNA is TGCGCCAGCAGCTGGCTAGTAGTGGGTGAGCAGTTCTTC. Translated: CASSWLVVGEQFF.

Many counts were recorded for this clonotype. This chain links TRBV5-5 with TRBJ2-2; D is uncertain. Germline CDR1 reads SGHKS; CDR2 reads YYEKEE (reference sequence). This CDR3 spans 15 amino acids. Trimming removed 2 bases at V and 4 bases at J, with 12 bases between. The CDR3 DNA reads as TGTGCCAGCAGCTTATTCACAATTGCCACCGGGGAGCTGTTTTTT. This encodes CASSLFTIATGELFF.

This clonotype was seen at least ten times. This chain's CDR3 is CASSLSGDETQYF. The CDR3 nucleotides read TGTGCCAGCAGCTTATCGGGGGACGAGACCCAGTACTTC. This sequence joins TRBV11-2 and TRBJ2-5; tentative D call: TRBD2 (6 bases). V dropped 2 bases and J dropped 5 bases, with 9 bases sitting between them. The CDR3 has 13 residues. Germline CDR1 reads SGHAT; CDR2 reads FQNNGV.

The table lists this clonotype with many counts. The chain carries TRBV12-3 or TRBV12-4 and TRBJ2-1, with 11 bases identical to TRBD2. CDR3 length: 17 amino acids. Germline trimming cut 7 bases from V and 2 bases from J; bases unmatched to any gene: 10. The CDR3 is CASKGTSGITAYNEQFF. The CDR3, as DNA: TGTGCCAGCAAAGGGACTAGCGGCATAACGGCCTACAATGAGCAGTTCTTC.

The CDR3 region has the DNA TGTGCCAGCACCCTGGACAGGGGAGGGAATGAGCAGTTCTTC. Its translation is CASTLDRGGNEQFF. The gene calls are TRBV12-3 or TRBV12-4 and TRBJ2-1; 9 nucleotides line up with TRBD1. This CDR3 has 14 residues. The V segment lost 7 bases and the J segment 7 bases; nucleotides outside the gene matches: 8.

This clonotype was found many times. This chain connects TRBV29-1 to TRBJ1-2; maybe TRBD1 (6 bases). The V end lost 4 bases, the J end lost 6 bases, and 18 bases lay between the germline ends. CDR3 length equals 14 residues. Germline CDR1 is SQVTM and CDR2 is ANQGSEA. The CDR3 sequence: CSVVSLGGHDGYTF. The CDR3 DNA is TGCAGCGTTGTTTCCCTGGGGGGACATGATGGCTACACCTTC.

As for this clonotype: A far more abundant clone sits one base away, making this likely a read error. The gene calls are TRBV10-3 and TRBJ2-7; possibly TRBD2 for D (5 bases). This CDR3 is 16 amino acids long. The V end lost 2 bases, the J end lost 7 bases, and 21 bases lay between the germline ends. CDR1 and CDR2 from the germline V gene are ENHRY and SYGVKD. This CDR3 is CAISEPGKLVSNEQYF. In DNA, the CDR3 is TGTGCCATCAGTGAGCCGGGTAAACTAGTCTCGAATGAGCAGTACTTC.

This clonotype has only a few counts. The chain has TRBV6-6 and TRBJ2-3; 7 nucleotides match TRBD1. Unmatched junction bases numbered 6, after V lost 5 bases and J lost 1 base. Germline CDR1 reads MNHNY; CDR2 reads SVGAGI (reference sequence). The CDR3 loop spans 15 amino acids. Here the CDR3 DNA reads TGTGCCAGCAGTCCCGGGACAGCTCGCACAGATACGCAGTATTTT. The encoded protein is CASSPGTARTDTQYF.

This clonotype was seen ten or more times. The J gene is TRBJ1-2, the V gene TRBV6-2 or TRBV6-3, with D perhaps matching TRBD1 (5 bases). This CDR3 region has 15 residues. The germline V gene has CDR1 MNHEY and CDR2 SVGEGT. Trimming left V 6 bases short and J 9 bases short, with 23 bases between. The CDR3: CASSPAGGVQASYTF. DNA for the CDR3: TGTGCCAGCAGCCCCGCCGGAGGGGTTCAAGCCAGCTACACCTTC.

There are many counts of this clonotype. The rearrangement joins TRBV19 to TRBJ2-2, with D perhaps assigned TRBD1 or TRBD2 (5 bases each). V shed 2 bases and J shed 6 bases, with 7 bases lying between them. This CDR3 has 13 residues. Germline V gives CDR1 LNHDA, CDR2 SQIVND (reference sequence). The CDR3: CASSIKGPGELFF. CDR3 in DNA: TGTGCCAGTAGTATAAAGGGACCCGGGGAGCTGTTTTTT.

This clonotype came up many times. The chain joins TRBV28 to TRBJ2-5; D gene ambiguous. CDR1 MDHEN and CDR2 SYDVKM come from the germline V gene. The CDR3 has 16 amino acids. Trimming removed 6 bases from V and 2 bases from J, with 19 bases in between. The CDR3 sequence: CASSPQTPGGQETQYF. The CDR3 DNA follows: TGTGCCAGCAGCCCACAAACCCCCGGCGGACAAGAGACCCAGTACTTC.

The table lists this clonotype with many counts. The chain is built from TRBV5-4 and TRBJ2-3, with TRBD1 matching 8 bases. The CDR3 is 16 residues long. Trimming removed 4 bases from V and 0 bases from J; junction bases left unmatched: 7. CDR1 and CDR2 from the germline V gene are SGHNT and YYREEE (reference sequence). CDR3 sequence (DNA): TGTGCCAGCAGCCCGATCACAGGGGGGAGCACAGATACGCAGTATTTT. It yields the protein CASSPITGGSTDTQYF.

This clonotype was counted many times. The CDR3 bases are TGTGCCAGCGCCGGACTGCAGGGGAACACTGAAGCTTTCTTT. Its protein product is CASAGLQGNTEAFF. V usage is TRBV9 and J usage is TRBJ1-1, with D possibly matching TRBD1 (5 bases). The V end was cut by 7 bases, the J end by 1 base, with 14 bases between. The CDR3 covers 14 residues. Per germline, CDR1 SGDLS and CDR2 YYNGEE.

This clonotype was seen repeatedly, ten times or more. The V gene is TRBV7-8, the J gene TRBJ2-1; a possible D gene is TRBD1 (6 bases). V lost 5 bases, J lost 8 bases, and 13 bases lay in between. This CDR3 is built from 13 residues. Looked up from germline, CDR1 is SGHVS and CDR2 is FQNEAQ. In DNA form, the CDR3 reads TGTGCCAGCAGCCGACAGGTGGGTGATGAGCAGTTCTTC. It specifies CASSRQVGDEQFF.

A single count supports this clonotype. The chain joins TRBV29-1 to TRBJ2-1, with D perhaps TRBD1 or TRBD2 (5 bases each). The CDR3 covers 15 residues. The V end was cut by 7 bases, the J end by 2 bases, with 18 bases between. Per germline, CDR1 SQVTM and CDR2 ANQGSEA. The chain's CDR3 is CSGGTSSGTYNEQFF. The CDR3 nucleotides read TGCAGCGGTGGGACCTCATCCGGGACCTACAATGAGCAGTTCTTC.

V usage is TRBV28 and J usage is TRBJ1-1, with TRBD1 as a possible D gene (6 bases). Trimming removed 5 bases at V and 6 bases at J, with 19 bases between. Per germline, CDR1 MDHEN and CDR2 SYDVKM. This CDR3 comprises 15 residues. CDR3 residues: CASSLPAGGAAEAFF. The DNA of the CDR3 is TGTGCCAGCAGTCTCCCTGCGGGGGGGGCTGCTGAAGCTTTCTTT.

This clonotype has at least ten counts. The CDR3 bases are TGTGCCAGCAGTTTCACAGGGGGCCCGAAGACCCAGTACTTC. Residues: CASSFTGGPKTQYF. The chain employs TRBV28 and TRBJ2-5; 9 bases are a match to TRBD1. Trimming removed 3 bases from V and 6 bases from J; junction bases left unmatched: 5. Germline CDR1 is MDHEN and CDR2 is SYDVKM. The CDR3 spans 14 residues.

This clonotype showed up many times. V usage is TRBV5-1 and J usage is TRBJ1-1, with a weak D call TRBD1 (5 bases). The CDR3 length is 15 residues. Germline CDR1 reads SGHRS; CDR2 reads YFSETQ. V lost 2 bases and J 3 bases, leaving 14 bases between the germline ends. In nucleotides, the CDR3 is TGCGCCAGCAGCTTATCCCCCGGGGCCGACACTGAAGCTTTCTTT. Translation: CASSLSPGADTEAFF.

This clonotype was recorded at least ten times. The chain couples TRBV2 to TRBJ2-1; D may be TRBD1 (6 bases). V was pared by 4 bases and J by 8 bases, with 18 bases between. CDR3 length: 15 residues. The germline V gene has CDR1 SNHLY and CDR2 FYNNEI. This CDR3 is CASSAGRGYRDEQFF. The CDR3 bases are TGTGCCAGCAGTGCCGGTAGGGGGTACAGGGATGAGCAGTTCTTC. Together with reference TRBV2 and TRBJ2-1, the CDR3 gives the full variable domain: EPEVTQTPSHQVTQMGQEVILRCVPISNHLYFYWYRQILGQKVEFLVSFYNNEISEKSEIFDDQFSVERPDGSNFTLKIRSTKLEDSAMYFCASSAGRGYRDEQFFGPGTRLTVL.

This clonotype came up many times. The chain joins TRBV11-1 to TRBJ2-1; weak D call: TRBD2 (6 bases). Germline CDR1 is SGHAT and CDR2 is FQDESV (reference sequence). Between the trimmed V and J ends, which lost 3 bases and 2 bases, there was a span of 11 bases. The CDR3 is 15 residues long. In DNA, the CDR3 is TGTGCCAGCAGCTTGGGACTCCAAGCCTACAATGAGCAGTTCTTC. Translation gives CASSLGLQAYNEQFF. Together with reference TRBV11-1 and TRBJ2-1, the CDR3 gives the full variable domain: EAEVAQSPRYKITEKSQAVAFWCDPISGHATLYWYRQILGQGPELLVQFQDESVVDDSQLPKDRFSAERLKGVDSTLKIQPAELGDSAMYLCASSLGLQAYNEQFFGPGTRLTVL.